This T cell receptor beta chain was obtained from a study of cytomegalovirus exposure and HLA in healthy donors. Primers included in the PCR were 60 Vbeta and 13 Jbeta primers. The protocol was immunoSEQ multiplex PCR, while the TCRdb copy is restricted to in-frame clones and leaves out a portion. The data show some 170,000 clones, with about four fifths seen just once and about 3.1% held by the top ten. The sample consisted of PBMCs. The clonotype was recovered from a female donor in good health and CMV-seronegative.

CDR3 loop: CASSLASGRLKAGELFF. In nucleotides, the CDR3 is TGTGCCAGCAGCTTAGCCAGCGGGAGGCTTAAAGCCGGGGAGCTGTTTTTT. The rearrangement uses TRBV7-2 and TRBJ2-2; 9 bases are shared with TRBD2. With V trimmed by 0 bases and J by 6 bases, 8 bases remained unmatched. The germline gives CDR1 SGHTA, CDR2 FQGNSA. This CDR3 is built from 17 residues.